This is a list of T cell receptor beta chains from one sample in a study of blood T cell repertoires in COVID-19. The protocol was immunoSEQ multiplex PCR, while the TCRdb copy is restricted to in-frame clones and leaves out a portion. The profile shows 350,000 to 450,000 clones, more than 85% of them singletons. Input material: peripheral blood. These receptors came from a human donor in a cohort sampled during active COVID-19. CDR3s leave out the opening cysteine and the closing phenylalanine or tryptophan. Each record gives: V gene, CDR3 protein.

v_call: TRBV13; cdr3_aa: ATTVAAGVSYGYT
v_call: TRBV2; cdr3_aa: ASSEGTGGGQPQH
v_call: TRBV9; cdr3_aa: ASSPSGQYNEQF
v_call: TRBV2; cdr3_aa: ASSENWGGYNEQF
v_call: TRBV27; cdr3_aa: ASSSLWGGTEAF
v_call: TRBV4-1; cdr3_aa: ASSRGGQGVDIQY
v_call: TRBV3-1/TRBV3-2; cdr3_aa: ASSATGIMDNYGYT
v_call: TRBV19; cdr3_aa: ASSTPTGAGYTEAF
v_call: TRBV19; cdr3_aa: ASSSDRGLGYGYT
v_call: TRBV18; cdr3_aa: ASSLGPHRGDEQY
v_call: TRBV5-1; cdr3_aa: ASSLLQGGGELF
v_call: TRBV9; cdr3_aa: ASSALGRGAYNEQF
v_call: TRBV11-2; cdr3_aa: ASSLSVSYGYT
v_call: TRBV19; cdr3_aa: ASSIGTSGADNEQF
v_call: TRBV19; cdr3_aa: ASSMSGGASDEQF
v_call: TRBV7-8; cdr3_aa: ASSTRGRAFQPQH
v_call: TRBV10-2; cdr3_aa: ASSTSRSSGNSPLH
v_call: TRBV28; cdr3_aa: ATAAGADTEAF
v_call: TRBV5-1; cdr3_aa: ASSFPDTGELF
v_call: TRBV5-5; cdr3_aa: ASSLIAGNYEQY
v_call: TRBV4-1; cdr3_aa: ASSQDPAFRGTQY
v_call: TRBV5-4; cdr3_aa: ASSDKTGGTEAF
v_call: TRBV7-9; cdr3_aa: ASSQEGVGELF
v_call: TRBV6-6; cdr3_aa: ASSYSVVSYGYT
v_call: TRBV5-1; cdr3_aa: ASSYGGQGNEKLF
v_call: TRBV4-1; cdr3_aa: ASSQERGSNEKLF
v_call: TRBV5-4; cdr3_aa: ASSQGLSGGSYNEQF
v_call: TRBV7-9; cdr3_aa: ASSPNRGREKLF
v_call: TRBV21-1; cdr3_aa: AAGQRTEAF
v_call: TRBV6-8; cdr3_aa: ASRPTSGGAVDTQY
v_call: TRBV14; cdr3_aa: ASSQDWQGFTGELF
v_call: TRBV7-9; cdr3_aa: ASSLGLAGQF
v_call: TRBV29-1; cdr3_aa: SATTMLRGSYEQY
v_call: TRBV27; cdr3_aa: ASSSRQDGANQPQH
v_call: TRBV11-2; cdr3_aa: ASSRDRAPSGELF
v_call: TRBV5-8; cdr3_aa: ASSLQGTVDYGYT
v_call: TRBV5-1; cdr3_aa: ASSLNIGDSNTEAF
v_call: TRBV7-8; cdr3_aa: ASSLALVGEQF
v_call: TRBV6-5; cdr3_aa: ASRPQGLGNQPQH